Listed below are T cell receptor beta chains from one sample, sequenced in a study of shared clonotypes between healthy human individuals. Here immunoSEQ multiplex PCR was the method, and the copy in TCRdb shows in-frame clones only, minus some. The sample lists some 2.4 million clones, 80% to 95% seen once, with about 0.39% in the top ten. The material sequenced was naive CD4+ T cells from PBMCs. These receptors were taken from a man between 18 and 29 years old in good health. Some clones in this sample may be carry-over from other donors' samples. Each CDR3 is given with its conserved first and last residue. D genes are given only for firm matches. Expanded clones are given a class, and other clones once, few, many or no size at all.

TRBV5-1	-	TRBJ2-1	-	CASSSTLGTEQFF	TGCGCCAGCAGTTCGACCCTGGGGACAGAGCAGTTCTTC
TRBV28	-	TRBJ2-7	-	CASSSPLDEQYF	TGTGCCAGCAGTTCCCCTTTGGACGAGCAGTACTTC
TRBV28	-	TRBJ1-1	few	CASTSGLRPPEAFF	TGTGCCAGCACGTCCGGGTTACGGCCTCCTGAAGCTTTCTTT
TRBV5-8	-	TRBJ1-1	-	CASSKRGMGTEAFF	TGTGCCAGCAGTAAACGGGGGATGGGGACTGAAGCTTTCTTT
TRBV2	-	TRBJ2-5	-	CASSVRDRETQYF	TGTGCCAGCAGTGTTCGCGACAGAGAGACCCAGTACTTC
TRBV4-3	-	TRBJ2-1	-	CASSQAGASEQFF	TGCGCCAGCAGCCAAGCAGGGGCCTCCGAGCAGTTCTTC
TRBV28	-	TRBJ1-5	-	CASRGSDGNQPQHF	TGTGCCAGCAGGGGATCGGATGGCAATCAGCCCCAGCATTTT
TRBV2	TRBD1	TRBJ2-1	-	CASVDRATEQFF	TGTGCCAGCGTAGACAGGGCTACTGAGCAGTTCTTC
TRBV10-3	TRBD1	TRBJ1-2	-	CAIRSPGGEWGYTF	TGTGCCATCAGGTCGCCAGGGGGCGAATGGGGCTACACCTTC
TRBV7-2	TRBD1	TRBJ1-5	-	CASSLGTGGFQPQHF	TGTGCCAGCAGCTTAGGGACAGGGGGCTTTCAGCCCCAGCATTTT
TRBV5-1	-	TRBJ1-1	-	CASSPPRGDYGEAFF	TGCGCCAGCAGCCCCCCGAGGGGGGACTACGGGGAAGCTTTCTTT
TRBV5-5	-	TRBJ1-1	-	CASSPRGPLRTEAFF	TGTGCCAGCAGCCCACGGGGACCGCTTCGGACTGAAGCTTTCTTT
TRBV9	-	TRBJ2-2	-	CASSVGPNTGELFF	TGTGCCAGCAGCGTGGGGCCGAACACCGGGGAGCTGTTTTTT
TRBV4-1	TRBD1	TRBJ2-7	-	CASGDRATSYEQYF	TGCGCCAGCGGGGACAGGGCTACCTCCTACGAGCAGTACTTC
TRBV11-2	TRBD1	TRBJ1-6	-	CASSLKTGGRSPLHF	TGTGCCAGCAGCTTAAAGACAGGGGGGAGGTCACCCCTCCACTTT
TRBV7-2	-	TRBJ2-1	-	CASSPSRASSYNEQFF	TGTGCCAGCAGCCCCTCGCGGGCCAGCTCCTACAATGAGCAGTTCTTC
TRBV9	-	TRBJ2-2	-	CASSVASFPGAGPGELFF	TGTGCCAGCAGCGTAGCTAGTTTTCCGGGAGCCGGGCCCGGGGAGCTGTTTTTT
TRBV25-1	-	TRBJ2-5	-	CASDGGNRGLLETQYF	TGTGCCAGCGATGGGGGGAACAGGGGCCTTTTAGAGACCCAGTACTTC
TRBV4-1	TRBD1	TRBJ2-7	-	CASSQEWTGGGYEQYF	TGCGCCAGCAGCCAGGAATGGACAGGGGGCGGGTACGAGCAGTACTTC
TRBV2	-	TRBJ2-7	-	CASIRRQANHEQYF	TGTGCCAGCATCCGCAGGCAAGCGAACCACGAGCAGTACTTC
TRBV7-2	-	TRBJ2-7	once	CASSLRADSYEQYF	TGTGCCAGCAGCTTACGGGCGGACTCCTACGAGCAGTACTTC
TRBV6-5	-	TRBJ2-5	-	CASSPDRWWGTQYF	TGTGCCAGCAGCCCCGACAGGTGGTGGGGGACCCAGTACTTC
TRBV5-1	TRBD2	TRBJ2-7	-	CASSLGTREGQEQYF	TGCGCCAGCAGCTTGGGGACACGGGAGGGCCAAGAGCAGTACTTC
TRBV5-1	-	TRBJ1-4	-	CASSLQGGGINEKLFF	TGCGCCAGCAGCCTCCAAGGTGGAGGAATTAATGAAAAACTGTTTTTT
TRBV15	-	TRBJ1-2	-	CATSREGTDHYGYTF	TGTGCCACCAGCAGAGAGGGCACAGACCACTATGGCTACACCTTC
TRBV4-3	-	TRBJ1-1	few	CASSASGNTEAFF	TGCGCCAGCAGCGCTTCGGGGAACACTGAAGCTTTCTTT
TRBV21-1	-	TRBJ2-3	-	CASSKDGKSDTQYF	TGTGCCAGCAGCAAGGACGGAAAGTCGGATACGCAGTATTTT
TRBV7-9	TRBD2	TRBJ2-3	-	CASSLGSGSGDTQYF	TGTGCCAGCAGCTTAGGCAGCGGGAGTGGGGATACGCAGTATTTT
TRBV29-1	TRBD1	TRBJ2-7	-	CSATGQYTGDEQYF	TGCAGCGCAACAGGACAATACACAGGGGACGAGCAGTACTTC
TRBV5-6	-	TRBJ2-3	-	CASSLVGHTDTQYF	TGTGCCAGCAGCTTGGTTGGTCACACAGATACGCAGTATTTT
TRBV18	TRBD1	TRBJ2-6	-	CASSPLTGGASGANVLTF	TGTGCCAGCTCACCCCTGACAGGGGGCGCCAGTGGGGCCAACGTCCTGACTTTC
TRBV5-1	TRBD1	TRBJ1-1	-	CASFHGGGTGAAFF	TGCGCCAGCTTTCATGGTGGCGGGACAGGGGCAGCTTTCTTT
TRBV5-1	-	TRBJ2-2	-	CASSLERRRNTGELFF	TGCGCCAGCAGCTTGGAGCGGCGGAGGAACACCGGGGAGCTGTTTTTT
TRBV5-6	-	TRBJ2-3	-	CASSLGGGGRVTDTQYF	TGTGCCAGCAGCTTGGGGGGGGGCGGGCGTGTCACAGATACGCAGTATTTT
TRBV6-1	TRBD2	TRBJ2-7	-	CASSEASGRDEQYF	TGTGCCAGCAGTGAGGCTAGCGGGAGGGACGAGCAGTACTTC
TRBV18	-	TRBJ2-1	-	CASSPKLAGTYNEQFF	TGTGCCAGCTCACCAAAACTGGCCGGGACCTACAATGAGCAGTTCTTC
TRBV19	-	TRBJ1-2	-	CASSARGYPNYGYTF	TGTGCCAGTAGCGCCAGGGGATACCCTAACTATGGCTACACCTTC
TRBV2	-	TRBJ2-5	-	CASSRLQGGLGETQYF	TGTGCCAGCAGTCGTCTACAGGGCGGATTGGGAGAGACCCAGTACTTC
TRBV4-2	-	TRBJ2-1	-	CASSQVASSYNEQFF	TGTGCCAGCAGCCAGGTAGCATCTTCCTACAATGAGCAGTTCTTC
TRBV2	-	TRBJ2-7	-	CASSPNTGLSYEQYF	TGTGCCAGCAGTCCAAATACAGGACTCTCCTACGAGCAGTACTTC
TRBV5-1	TRBD1	TRBJ2-7	-	CASSFSAGTANYEQYF	TGCGCCAGCAGCTTTTCTGCAGGGACAGCGAACTACGAGCAGTACTTC
TRBV19	-	TRBJ2-7	-	CASSIARAPGFYEQYF	TGTGCCAGTAGTATAGCCCGGGCCCCGGGCTTTTACGAGCAGTACTTC
TRBV27	-	TRBJ2-2	once	CASSWGSFVGGELFF	TGTGCCAGCAGTTGGGGGTCCTTTGTAGGCGGGGAGCTGTTTTTT
TRBV6-5	-	TRBJ1-1	-	CASSYDDTTGTEAFF	TGTGCCAGCAGTTACGATGACACGACGGGGACTGAAGCTTTCTTT
TRBV6-5	-	TRBJ2-5	once	CASSYYSGQETQYF	TGTGCCAGCAGTTACTACAGTGGCCAAGAGACCCAGTACTTC
TRBV4-1	-	TRBJ2-4	-	CASSQGASLRGLKNIQYF	TGCGCCAGCAGCCAAGGAGCATCCCTCAGGGGCCTTAAAAACATTCAGTACTTC
TRBV5-4	-	TRBJ1-3	-	CASSQKKGFSGNTIYF	TGTGCCAGCAGCCAAAAAAAGGGGTTCTCTGGAAACACCATATATTTT